The 7 T cell receptor beta chains listed next were all sequenced from one sample in a study of cytomegalovirus exposure and HLA in healthy donors. PCR employed 60 Vbeta and 13 Jbeta primers. Method: immunoSEQ multiplex PCR; TCRdb's copy keeps in-frame clones and lacks some. The table shows some 150,000 clones, with more than 65% occurring only once. The sequencing input was PBMCs. These TCRs come from a male donor in good health and CMV-seronegative.

DNA for the CDR3: TGTGCCAGCAGCGCGCAACAGGGAGATGGTGATCAGCCCCAGCATTTT. It codes for CASSAQQGDGDQPQHF. The genes are TRBV9 and TRBJ1-5; possibly TRBD1 for D (6 bases). The CDR3 covers 16 residues. CDR1 and CDR2 (germline): SGDLS, YYNGEE. With 3 bases removed from V and 5 bases from J, the gap between germline ends came to 18 bases.

The J gene is TRBJ2-5, the V gene TRBV27, with D tentatively TRBD1 (8 bases). V lost 7 bases and J 5 bases, leaving 17 bases between the germline ends. Germline V gene data show CDR1 as MNHEY and CDR2 as SMNVEV (reference sequence). This CDR3 region has 14 residues. CDR3 DNA sequence: TGTGCCAGCACCTTACAGGGGGGGAGCGAGACCCAGTACTTC. Amino acid sequence: CASTLQGGSETQYF.

The genes are TRBV10-3 and TRBJ2-3; perhaps TRBD2 as D (7 bases). The CDR3 contains 17 residues. The V gene's germline CDR1 is ENHRY and CDR2 SYGVKD. Trimming shortened V by 0 bases and J by 5 bases, and 18 bases separated the two germline ends. The CDR3 coding sequence is TGTGCCATCAGTGAGTCGGCTGAACGGGGGGCTGGAGATACGCAGTATTTT. It yields the protein CAISESAERGAGDTQYF.

The chain links TRBV5-1 to TRBJ2-3; the match to TRBD2 covers 7 bases. The ends lost 0 bases at V and 2 bases at J; junction bases unmatched: 6. The CDR3 runs to 16 residues. In germline, CDR1 is SGHRS, CDR2 YFSETQ. CDR3 protein: CASSLDVGGPTDTQYF. CDR3 in DNA: TGCGCCAGCAGCTTGGATGTGGGAGGGCCCACAGATACGCAGTATTTT. Looking up the rest from reference TRBV5-1 and TRBJ2-3 gives the full variable domain: KAGVTQTPRYLIKTRGQQVTLSCSPISGHRSVSWYQQTPGQGLQFLFEYFSETQRNKGNFPGRFSGRQFSNSRSEMNVSTLELGDSALYLCASSLDVGGPTDTQYFGPGTRLTVL.

The rearrangement uses TRBV6-6 and TRBJ1-2, with D possibly being TRBD1 (5 bases). V lost 0 bases to trimming and J lost 7 bases, with 15 bases between them. The germline gives CDR1 MNHNY, CDR2 SVGAGI (reference sequence). The CDR3 runs 15 residues. As DNA, the CDR3 is TGTGCCAGCAGTTACTCGGGGGAGGGCTTACGTGGCTACACCTTC. This translates into CASSYSGEGLRGYTF.

The CDR3 bases are TGCAGCGTTGATGGACAGGGGGCGCAAGCTTTCTTT. This translates into CSVDGQGAQAFF. This chain links TRBV29-1 with TRBJ1-1; 11 bases line up with TRBD1. The V and J ends lost 3 bases and 9 bases, in that order; junction bases with no gene match: 3. Germline CDR1 and CDR2: SQVTM and ANQGSEA. The CDR3 runs to 12 residues.

The gene calls are TRBV15 and TRBJ1-4; D might be TRBD1 (5 bases). Trimming stripped 0 bases from V and 7 bases from J, with 15 bases between. This CDR3 is built from 16 residues. Germline V gives CDR1 LNHNV, CDR2 YYDKDF (reference sequence). The CDR3 nucleotides read TGTGCCACCAGCAGAGATCCCGGAGGGGCAGGTGAAAAACTGTTTTTT. This sequence encodes CATSRDPGGAGEKLFF.